A single sample gave rise to the 32 T cell receptor beta chains below, sequenced in a study of cytomegalovirus exposure and HLA in healthy donors. The PCR was carried out with 60 Vbeta primers and 13 Jbeta primers. Sequenced by immunoSEQ multiplex PCR; TCRdb stores in-frame clones only, minus some. The table records some 70,000 clones, 65% to 70% of them present only once. Sequences were obtained from PBMCs. The receptors come from a male donor in good health and CMV-seropositive.

The chain is built from TRBV7-9 and TRBJ1-4, with a possible D match to TRBD1 (6 bases). This CDR3 has 15 residues. The germline V gene has CDR1 SEHNR and CDR2 FQNEAQ (reference sequence). V lost 5 bases and J lost 1, with 11 bases in between. CDR3 region: CASSTQGGTNEKLFF. CDR3 nucleotides: TGTGCCAGCAGCACACAGGGTGGAACTAATGAAAAACTGTTTTTT.

The chain combines TRBV5-1 with TRBJ1-5, with 7 bases matching TRBD1. V was clipped by 2 bases and J by 2 bases; unmatched bases: 1. CDR1 SGHRS and CDR2 YFSETQ come from the germline V gene. There are 14 residues in the CDR3. The CDR3 DNA follows: TGCGCCAGCAGCTTCACAGGGGGCAATCAGCCCCAGCATTTT. Amino acids: CASSFTGGNQPQHF.

This clone was detected only a few times. Here the CDR3 DNA reads TGTGCCAGCTCACCTGCGGTGAGGTCCTATGGCTACACCTTC. It translates to CASSPAVRSYGYTF. The J gene is TRBJ1-2, the V gene TRBV18; D is ambiguous. The CDR3 extends over 14 amino acids. CDR1 is KGHSH, CDR2 LQKENI, per germline. The ends were cut back, 3 bases at V and 4 bases at J, with 12 bases in the middle.

The table lists this clone with a few counts. The genes are TRBV18 and TRBJ1-4; TRBD1 might be the D (6 bases). V lost 3 bases and J 5 bases, leaving 19 bases between the germline ends. This CDR3 is built from 17 residues. Germline-derived CDR1 and CDR2 are KGHSH and LQKENI. The chain's CDR3 is CASSPANLQGQNEKLFF. CDR3 nucleotide sequence: TGTGCCAGCTCACCGGCCAATCTCCAGGGGCAAAATGAAAAACTGTTTTTT.

V usage is TRBV27 and J usage is TRBJ1-1; the D is unclear. Germline CDR1 reads MNHEY; CDR2 reads SMNVEV (reference sequence). The germline V and J ends were trimmed by 3 bases and 3 bases, with 8 bases remaining between them. CDR3 length: 13 amino acids. In DNA form, the CDR3 reads TGTGCCAGCAGTTTCGGGCGGGACACTGAAGCTTTCTTT. Translated: CASSFGRDTEAFF.

This chain uses TRBV11-3 with TRBJ2-1; no reliable D call. V was shortened by 5 bases and J by 9 bases, with 5 bases between the two germline ends. The CDR3 runs 10 residues. Germline V gene data show CDR1 as SGHNT and CDR2 as YENEEA. This chain's CDR3 is CASSLAEQFF. The CDR3 region has the DNA TGTGCCAGCAGCCTGGCTGAGCAGTTCTTC. Full variable domain (missing parts from reference TRBV11-3 and TRBJ2-1): EAGVVQSPRYKIIEKKQPVAFWCNPISGHNTLYWYLQNLGQGPELLIRYENEEAVDDSQLPKDRFSAERLKGVDSTLKIQPAELGDSAVYLCASSLAEQFFGPGTRLTVL.

This chain connects TRBV7-2 to TRBJ2-5, with unresolved D. The assigned J gene may be wrong: the sequence end matches TRBJ2-7 better. CDR3 length: 11 residues. CDR1 SGHTA and CDR2 FQGNSA come from the germline V gene. CDR3 sequence (DNA): TGTGCCAGCAGCGTCCTCTACGAGCAGTACTTC. It translates to CASSVLYEQYF.

The rearrangement uses TRBV7-2 and TRBJ1-5, with 11 positions matching TRBD1. V trimming: 7 bases; J trimming: 4 bases; junction bases outside the gene matches: 6. Germline V gene lookup returns CDR1 SGHTA and CDR2 FQGNSA. The CDR3 runs to 15 residues. CDR3 coding DNA: TGTGCCAGCATGAGGGGGACAGGGGGGAATCAGCCCCAGCATTTT. It specifies CASMRGTGGNQPQHF.

The chain carries TRBV29-1 and TRBJ2-3, with 7 bases aligning to TRBD2. The V gene's germline CDR1 is SQVTM and CDR2 ANQGSEA. This CDR3 region has 17 residues. Trimming took 4 bases from V and 4 from J; bases not matched to a gene: 17. The CDR3 is CSVGPLSGGGRADTQYF. The CDR3 nucleotides are TGCAGCGTTGGACCTCTCTCCGGGGGAGGGCGAGCAGATACGCAGTATTTT.

The V gene is TRBV19, the J gene TRBJ2-5, with D tentatively TRBD2 (5 bases). Germline V gene sequence: CDR1 LNHDA, CDR2 SQIVND (reference sequence). This CDR3 contains 12 residues. Trimming took 3 bases from V and 9 from J, leaving 11 bases between them. The CDR3 spells CASSISEGAQYF. Written as DNA, the CDR3 is TGTGCCAGTAGTATTTCCGAGGGAGCCCAGTACTTC.

This chain uses TRBV2 with TRBJ2-1; TRBD2 matches at 8 bases. V was pared by 3 bases and J by 1 base, with 2 bases of the junction left unmatched. This CDR3 spans 15 amino acids. The V gene's germline CDR1 is SNHLY and CDR2 FYNNEI. The CDR3 region has the DNA TGTGCCAGCAGTGAGCGGGAGGTATCCTACAATGAGCAGTTCTTC. Protein product: CASSEREVSYNEQFF.

The CDR3 reads CASSLRQGATNEKLFF. The CDR3 coding sequence is TGTGCCAGCTCACTTCGACAGGGGGCAACTAATGAAAAACTGTTTTTT. The rearrangement uses TRBV18 and TRBJ1-4, with 9 bases matching TRBD1. This CDR3 has 16 amino acids. Germline V gene sequence: CDR1 KGHSH, CDR2 LQKENI. Trimming cost V 4 bases and J 0 bases; bases outside gene matches: 3.

CDR3 sequence (DNA): TGTGCCAGCAGCGTAGCAAGCGGGGCTCTCTTCGGGGAGCTGTTTTTT. Its translation: CASSVASGALFGELFF. The V and J genes are TRBV9 and TRBJ2-2, with 7 bases identical to TRBD2. The length of the CDR3 is 16 residues. J gave up 7 bases and V 0 bases, and 9 bases lay outside the gene matches. Germline CDR1 is SGDLS and CDR2 is YYNGEE.

This chain joins TRBV5-1 and TRBJ2-5; possible D gene TRBD2, 6 bases. Between the trimmed V and J ends, which lost 0 bases and 3 bases, there was a span of 6 bases. The CDR3 has 13 residues. Germline CDR1 is SGHRS and CDR2 is YFSETQ. CDR3 bases: TGCGCCAGCAGCTTGGGGAGGGAAGAGACCCAGTACTTC. Protein: CASSLGREETQYF.

This sequence joins TRBV18 and TRBJ1-1; 7 positions match TRBD1. The ends lost 1 base at V and 1 base at J; junction bases unmatched: 9. The CDR3 is 17 residues long. Per the germline V gene, CDR1 is KGHSH and CDR2 is LQKENI. DNA of the CDR3: TGTGCCAGCTCACCACGGAATCGACAGGGAAGGAACACTGAAGCTTTCTTT. Residues: CASSPRNRQGRNTEAFF.

This chain joins TRBV9 and TRBJ2-7, with TRBD2 as a possible D gene (7 bases). CDR3 length: 12 amino acids. Germline loops: CDR1 SGDLS, CDR2 YYNGEE. Trimming left V 2 bases short and J 5 bases short, with 8 bases between. In DNA, the CDR3 is TGTGCCAGCAGCGTCGGGGGGCACGAGCAGTACTTC. Its translation is CASSVGGHEQYF.

The CDR3 protein is CASSSLGQGKIGELFF. Here the CDR3 DNA reads TGTGCCAGCAGTTCCCTGGGACAGGGGAAAATCGGGGAGCTGTTTTTT. The chain uses TRBV28 and TRBJ2-2, with TRBD1 matching over 10 bases. CDR1 and CDR2 from the germline V gene are MDHEN and SYDVKM. After removal of 4 bases from V and 7 bases from J, the junction contained 9 bases not matched to a gene. CDR3 length: 16 residues.

The table lists this clone with a few counts. The rearrangement joins TRBV19 to TRBJ1-5, with D tentatively TRBD1 (5 bases). This CDR3 spans 14 amino acids. V shed 2 bases and J shed 8 bases, with 13 bases lying between them. Germline loops: CDR1 LNHDA, CDR2 SQIVND (reference sequence). This chain's CDR3 is CASSIWRVGEPQHF. The CDR3 DNA sequence: TGTGCCAGTAGTATATGGAGGGTAGGGGAGCCCCAGCATTTT.

This clone appeared a few times. V is TRBV10-1 and J is TRBJ2-3; 8 bases line up with TRBD1. V was clipped by 2 bases and J by 0 bases; unmatched bases: 4. The length of the CDR3 is 16 residues. Germline V gene lookup returns CDR1 WNHNN and CDR2 SYGVQD (reference sequence). The CDR3 sequence is CASSETGQASTDTQYF. CDR3 coding DNA: TGCGCCAGCAGTGAGACGGGACAGGCTAGCACAGATACGCAGTATTTT.

This rearrangement joins TRBV7-2 to TRBJ1-5; 9 positions match TRBD1. Germline CDR1 and CDR2: SGHTA and FQGNSA. V dropped 2 bases and J dropped 1; count of bases not matched to a gene: 3. The CDR3 consists of 16 residues. This CDR3 is CASSLTGGGSNQPQHF. CDR3 nucleotide sequence: TGTGCCAGCAGCTTAACAGGGGGCGGAAGCAATCAGCCCCAGCATTTT.

This sequence joins TRBV7-2 and TRBJ2-7; no definite D call. The V end was cut by 3 bases, the J end by 2 bases, with 11 bases between. This CDR3 region has 14 residues. The germline V gene encodes CDR1 SGHTA and CDR2 FQGNSA. The CDR3 reads CASSFLSPTYEQYF. CDR3 in DNA: TGTGCCAGCAGCTTCCTGTCCCCTACCTACGAGCAGTACTTC.

Here the CDR3 reads CASSLGGRMGYNEQFF. CDR3 coding DNA: TGCGCCAGCAGCTTGGGGGGCAGAATGGGCTACAATGAGCAGTTCTTC. The rearrangement links TRBV5-1 to TRBJ2-1, with D possibly TRBD1 on 5 matching bases. V lost 0 bases and J 3 bases, leaving 13 bases between the germline ends. Germline CDR1 SGHRS, CDR2 YFSETQ. The CDR3 consists of 16 residues.

The gene calls are TRBV5-6 and TRBJ2-7; 11 positions agree with TRBD2. The germline V gene encodes CDR1 SGHDT and CDR2 YYEEEE. CDR3 length: 15 residues. V lost 2 bases to trimming and J lost 6 bases; unmatched junction nucleotides: 7. CDR3 DNA sequence: TGTGCCAGCAGCTTACTAGCGGGAGCCCCGGTCGAGCAGTACTTC. Residues: CASSLLAGAPVEQYF.

This chain links TRBV21-1 with TRBJ2-7; TRBD2, as called in the table, went unchecked against the DNA. TRBV21-1 is marked as a pseudogene. The CDR3 spans 13 residues. The CDR3 reads CASRKDYSYEQYF. CDR3 DNA sequence: TGTGCCAGCAGGAAAGATTACTCCTACGAGCAGTACTTC.

The chain carries TRBV11-3 and TRBJ2-3, with 10 bases fitting TRBD2. CDR1 and CDR2 (germline): SGHNT, YENEEA. The CDR3 contains 14 residues. With V trimmed by 4 bases and J by 4 bases, 2 bases remained unmatched. CDR3 sequence: CASSSSGRADTQYF. The CDR3 coding sequence is TGTGCCAGCAGCTCGAGCGGGAGGGCAGATACGCAGTATTTT.

CDR3 sequence (DNA): TGTGCCAGCAGCTTGGACAGGGTCGGTAATTCACCCCTCCACTTT. This translates into CASSLDRVGNSPLHF. This sequence joins TRBV5-4 and TRBJ1-6; D may be TRBD1 (6 bases). The CDR3 has 15 residues. V lost 0 bases, J lost 6 bases, and 10 bases lay in between. Looked up from germline, CDR1 is SGHNT and CDR2 is YYREEE (reference sequence). Looking up the rest from reference TRBV5-4 and TRBJ1-6 gives the full variable domain: ETGVTQSPTHLIKTRGQQVTLRCSSQSGHNTVSWYQQALGQGPQFIFQYYREEENGRGNFPPRFSGLQFPNYSSELNVNALELDDSALYLCASSLDRVGNSPLHFGNGTRLTVT.

The rearrangement joins TRBV7-9 to TRBJ1-2; 7 bases are a match to TRBD1. The germline CDR1 and CDR2 sequences are SEHNR and FQNEAQ (reference sequence). The CDR3 runs to 14 residues. With V trimmed by 1 base and J by 6 bases, 5 bases remained unmatched. CDR3 residues: CASSLGRGIDGYTF. The CDR3 DNA sequence: TGTGCCAGCAGCTTAGGCAGGGGGATCGATGGCTACACCTTC.

There are a few counts of this clone. CDR3 residues: CASSIEPANYGYTF. In nucleotides, the CDR3 is TGTGCCAGTAGTATTGAGCCCGCTAACTATGGCTACACCTTC. This sequence joins TRBV19 and TRBJ1-2; D is undetermined. V lost 3 bases and J lost 0, with 8 bases in between. The germline V gene encodes CDR1 LNHDA and CDR2 SQIVND (reference sequence). The CDR3 runs to 14 residues.

This chain joins TRBV4-1 and TRBJ2-7; tentative D call: TRBD2 (5 bases). This CDR3 contains 14 residues. Germline values: CDR1 MGHRA, CDR2 YSYEKL. The V gene lost 4 bases and the J gene lost 7 bases, with 17 bases spanning the gap. CDR3 in amino acids: CASSRALVRGEQYF. Here the CDR3 DNA reads TGCGCCAGCAGCCGCGCTCTGGTTCGAGGGGAGCAGTACTTC.

The chain recombines TRBV6-6 with TRBJ1-5, with TRBD1 as a possible D gene (5 bases). CDR1 and CDR2 from the germline V gene are MNHNY and SVGAGI (reference sequence). The V end was cut by 4 bases, the J end by 5 bases, with 6 bases between. The CDR3 has 12 amino acids. CDR3 DNA sequence: TGTGCCAGCAGTTTAGGGGATCAGCCCCAGCATTTT. Encoded protein: CASSLGDQPQHF.

J is TRBJ1-1 and V is TRBV29-1; 7 bases are a match to TRBD1. The V gene end was trimmed by 6 bases and the J gene end by 11 bases; junction bases not matched to a gene: 15. The CDR3 has 13 amino acids. In germline, CDR1 is SQVTM, CDR2 ANQGSEA. CDR3 amino acids: CSVCVTGVSDAFF. CDR3 nucleotide sequence: TGCAGCGTATGTGTAACAGGGGTGAGTGATGCTTTCTTT.

The gene calls are TRBV30 and TRBJ2-5; D uncertain. Germline V CDR1 and CDR2: GTSNPN, SVGIG (reference sequence). Trimming pared 0 bases from V and 5 bases from J, leaving 10 bases between. The CDR3 sequence is 13 residues long. The CDR3 loop reads CAWSVNIGETQYF. CDR3 coding DNA: TGTGCCTGGAGTGTCAACATCGGGGAGACCCAGTACTTC.